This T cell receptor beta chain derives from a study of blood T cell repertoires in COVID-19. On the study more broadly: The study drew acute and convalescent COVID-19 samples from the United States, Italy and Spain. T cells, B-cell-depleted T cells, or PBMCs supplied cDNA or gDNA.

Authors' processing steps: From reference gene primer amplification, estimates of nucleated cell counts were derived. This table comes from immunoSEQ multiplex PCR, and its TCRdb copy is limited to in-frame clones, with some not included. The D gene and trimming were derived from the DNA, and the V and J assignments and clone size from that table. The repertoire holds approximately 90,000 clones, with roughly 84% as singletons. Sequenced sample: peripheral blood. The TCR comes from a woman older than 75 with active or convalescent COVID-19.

CDR3 DNA: TGTGCCAGCAGTTTTGTCCAGAACAAGAACACTGAAGCTTTCTTT. Protein: CASSFVQNKNTEAFF. This chain links TRBV28 with TRBJ1-1; D unresolved. CDR1 and CDR2 from the germline V gene are MDHEN and SYDVKM. CDR3 size: 15 residues. V was cut by 3 bases and J by 1 base, with 12 bases left in between.